Below, one T cell receptor beta chain is given with its context. This sample was included in a study of cytomegalovirus exposure and HLA in healthy donors. The CDR3 sequence is 15 residues long. Germline V gene sequence: CDR1 SNHLY, CDR2 FYNNEI. Between the trimmed V and J ends, which lost 7 bases and 7 bases, there was a span of 19 bases. Assay used: immunoSEQ multiplex PCR; TCRdb lists only in-frame clones, some missing. The sample carries 150,000 to 200,000 clones, about 80% recorded once. The source of this sequence is a woman aged 18-29 years in good health and CMV-seropositive. The sequenced material came from PBMCs. The genes are TRBV2 and TRBJ1-4; D perhaps matches TRBD1 (6 bases). As DNA, the CDR3 is TGTGCCAGCACCACTCCTGGGACAAGTGGTGAAAAACTGTTTTTT. It yields the protein CASTTPGTSGEKLFF.